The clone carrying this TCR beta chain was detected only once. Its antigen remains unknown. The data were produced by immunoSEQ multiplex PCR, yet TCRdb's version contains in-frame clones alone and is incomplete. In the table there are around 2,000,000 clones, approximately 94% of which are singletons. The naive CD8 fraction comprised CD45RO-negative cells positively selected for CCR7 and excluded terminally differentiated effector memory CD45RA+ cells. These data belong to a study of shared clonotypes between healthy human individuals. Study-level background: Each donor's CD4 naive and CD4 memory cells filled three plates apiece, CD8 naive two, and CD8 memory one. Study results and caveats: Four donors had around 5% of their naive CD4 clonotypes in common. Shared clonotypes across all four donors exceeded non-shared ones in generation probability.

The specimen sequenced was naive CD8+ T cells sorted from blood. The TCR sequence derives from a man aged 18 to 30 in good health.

CDR3 sequence reads: CASLRGESPGNTIYF. CDR3 DNA sequence: TGTGCCAGCCTGAGGGGCGAGTCACCTGGAAACACCATATATTTT. The chain combines TRBV2 with TRBJ1-3; a possible D gene is TRBD1 (5 bases). Trimming shortened V by 8 bases and J by 2 bases, and 16 bases separated the two germline ends. Looked up from germline, CDR1 is SNHLY and CDR2 is FYNNEI. The CDR3 is 15 residues long.